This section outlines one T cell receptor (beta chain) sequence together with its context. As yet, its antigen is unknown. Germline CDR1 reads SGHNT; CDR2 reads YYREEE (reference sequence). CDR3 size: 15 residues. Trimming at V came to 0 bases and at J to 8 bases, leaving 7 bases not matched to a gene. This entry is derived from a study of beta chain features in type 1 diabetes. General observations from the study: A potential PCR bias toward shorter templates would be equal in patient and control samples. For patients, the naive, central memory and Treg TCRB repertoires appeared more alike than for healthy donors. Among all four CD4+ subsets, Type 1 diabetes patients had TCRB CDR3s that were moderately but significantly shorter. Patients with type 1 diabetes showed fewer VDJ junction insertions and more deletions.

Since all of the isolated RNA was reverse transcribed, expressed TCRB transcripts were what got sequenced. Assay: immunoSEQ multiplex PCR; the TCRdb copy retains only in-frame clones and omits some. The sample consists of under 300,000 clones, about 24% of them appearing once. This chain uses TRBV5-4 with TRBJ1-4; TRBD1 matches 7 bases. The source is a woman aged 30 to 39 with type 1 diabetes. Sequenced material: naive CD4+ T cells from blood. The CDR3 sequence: CASSLGTGAGEKLFF. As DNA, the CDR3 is TGTGCCAGCAGCTTGGGAACAGGGGCAGGGGAAAAACTGTTTTTT.